This is a list of T cell receptor beta chains from one sample in a study of identical twins. In TCRdb, the 5' RACE reads were re-called with MiXCR into one record per CDR3 protein. The table lists some 660,000 distinct CDR3 sequences, around 8.3% of them singletons. This sample also appeared in a second study, on yellow fever vaccine responses in identical twins.

Sequencing was done on a sample of PBMCs. The receptors here all came from a woman aged 18-30 years in good health. The CDR3 runs from the conserved cysteine through the conserved F or W. The D gene is left open where the match is weak. Clone size appears in some rows only: once, few, many, or a class for an expanded clone.

v_call: TRBV7-9
clone_size: -
d_call: TRBD2
j_call: TRBJ2-1
cdr3_aa: CASSRLAGGDHNEQFF
cdr3_nt: TGTGCCAGCAGCAGACTAGCGGGAGGGGATCACAATGAGCAGTTCTTC

v_call: TRBV9
clone_size: few
d_call: -
j_call: TRBJ2-7
cdr3_aa: CASSVGFRTGPPYEQYF
cdr3_nt: TGTGCCAGCAGCGTGGGGTTTCGAACCGGGCCGCCCTACGAGCAGTACTTC

v_call: TRBV11-2
clone_size: -
d_call: TRBD1
j_call: TRBJ1-3
cdr3_aa: CASSLRQGASSGNTIYF
cdr3_nt: TGTGCCAGCAGCTTACGGCAGGGGGCTTCCTCTGGAAACACCATATATTTT

v_call: TRBV4-3
clone_size: -
d_call: TRBD1
j_call: TRBJ2-5
cdr3_aa: CASSQGTGVETQYF
cdr3_nt: TGCGCCAGCAGCCAAGGGACAGGGGTAGAGACCCAGTACTTC

v_call: TRBV11-2
clone_size: -
d_call: TRBD1
j_call: TRBJ1-2
cdr3_aa: CASSFLGQGFGYTF
cdr3_nt: TGTGCCAGCAGCTTTCTCGGACAGGGGTTCGGCTACACCTTC

v_call: TRBV5-1
clone_size: many
d_call: TRBD2
j_call: TRBJ2-5
cdr3_aa: CASSFGGGYQETQYF
cdr3_nt: TGCGCCAGCAGCTTCGGGGGGGGGTACCAAGAGACCCAGTACTTC

v_call: TRBV15
clone_size: many
d_call: -
j_call: TRBJ2-2
cdr3_aa: CATRDPNTGELFF
cdr3_nt: TGTGCCACCAGAGATCCGAACACCGGGGAGCTGTTTTTT

v_call: TRBV4-3
clone_size: few
d_call: -
j_call: TRBJ2-5
cdr3_aa: CASSQEPNQETQYF
cdr3_nt: TGCGCCAGCAGCCAAGAACCCAACCAAGAGACCCAGTACTTC

v_call: TRBV4-1
clone_size: many
d_call: -
j_call: TRBJ2-5
cdr3_aa: CASSQIALGFQETQYF
cdr3_nt: TGCGCCAGCAGCCAAATTGCCCTGGGATTTCAAGAGACCCAGTACTTC

v_call: TRBV6-2/TRBV6-3
clone_size: few
d_call: TRBD2
j_call: TRBJ2-3
cdr3_aa: CASSSNPLADFTDTQYF
cdr3_nt: TGTGCCAGCAGCTCCAACCCTCTAGCGGATTTCACAGATACGCAGTATTTT

v_call: TRBV12-3/TRBV12-4
clone_size: few
d_call: -
j_call: TRBJ2-2
cdr3_aa: CASSAVGATGELFF
cdr3_nt: TGTGCCAGCAGCGCCGTTGGGGCTACCGGGGAGCTGTTTTTT

v_call: TRBV28
clone_size: -
d_call: -
j_call: TRBJ2-7
cdr3_aa: CASSSYGQLNEQYF
cdr3_nt: TGTGCCAGCAGTTCATACGGTCAACTAAACGAGCAGTACTTC

v_call: TRBV20-1
clone_size: few
d_call: TRBD2
j_call: TRBJ2-3
cdr3_aa: CSAIGLAGGVDTQYF
cdr3_nt: TGCAGTGCCATCGGACTAGCGGGGGGTGTGGATACGCAGTATTTT

v_call: TRBV15
clone_size: few
d_call: TRBD1
j_call: TRBJ2-1
cdr3_aa: CATSNDRGPYNEQFF
cdr3_nt: TGTGCCACCAGCAACGACAGGGGGCCCTACAATGAGCAGTTCTTC

v_call: TRBV12-3/TRBV12-4
clone_size: -
d_call: TRBD2
j_call: TRBJ2-5
cdr3_aa: CASTQSTSNQETQYF
cdr3_nt: TGTGCCAGCACCCAATCGACTAGCAACCAAGAGACCCAGTACTTC

v_call: TRBV20-1
clone_size: many
d_call: TRBD2
j_call: TRBJ2-3
cdr3_aa: CSARLLSPGLAGGPLDTQYF
cdr3_nt: TGCAGTGCTAGACTCCTATCTCCGGGACTAGCGGGGGGGCCTTTAGATACGCAGTATTTT

v_call: TRBV7-7
clone_size: -
d_call: TRBD1
j_call: TRBJ2-2
cdr3_aa: CASSTRTGGLTGELFF
cdr3_nt: TGTGCTAGCAGCACCCGGACAGGGGGCTTAACCGGGGAGCTGTTTTTT

v_call: TRBV6-5
clone_size: -
d_call: TRBD2
j_call: TRBJ2-3
cdr3_aa: CASSYPLAGVTDTQYF
cdr3_nt: TGTGCCAGCAGTTACCCGCTAGCGGGAGTCACAGATACGCAGTATTTT

v_call: TRBV7-8
clone_size: -
d_call: -
j_call: TRBJ2-7
cdr3_aa: CASSLSSRANYEQYF
cdr3_nt: TGTGCCAGCAGCTTATCTAGCCGGGCGAACTACGAGCAGTACTTC

v_call: TRBV5-1
clone_size: many
d_call: TRBD2
j_call: TRBJ2-7
cdr3_aa: CASSPRPGLAGVGEQYF
cdr3_nt: TGCGCCAGCAGCCCACGGCCGGGACTAGCGGGAGTAGGCGAGCAGTACTTC

v_call: TRBV29-1
clone_size: many
d_call: TRBD2
j_call: TRBJ2-7
cdr3_aa: CSVEGLAEGGSYEQYF
cdr3_nt: TGCAGCGTTGAGGGACTAGCGGAGGGGGGCTCCTACGAGCAGTACTTC

v_call: TRBV7-7
clone_size: many
d_call: -
j_call: TRBJ2-1
cdr3_aa: CASSPGLGEQFF
cdr3_nt: TGTGCTAGCAGCCCGGGATTGGGGGAGCAGTTCTTC

v_call: TRBV5-4
clone_size: -
d_call: TRBD1
j_call: TRBJ2-1
cdr3_aa: CASSPLDRGRDEQFF
cdr3_nt: TGTGCCAGCAGTCCCCTGGACAGGGGGAGAGATGAGCAGTTCTTC

v_call: TRBV28
clone_size: few
d_call: TRBD1
j_call: TRBJ2-7
cdr3_aa: CASTLRGPTYEQYF
cdr3_nt: TGTGCCAGCACCCTGAGGGGGCCAACATACGAGCAGTACTTC

v_call: TRBV7-8
clone_size: few
d_call: -
j_call: TRBJ2-2
cdr3_aa: CASRPVAAANTGELFF
cdr3_nt: TGTGCCAGCCGACCGGTGGCGGCCGCGAACACCGGGGAGCTGTTTTTT

v_call: TRBV28
clone_size: many
d_call: -
j_call: TRBJ1-1
cdr3_aa: CATITNTEAFF
cdr3_nt: TGTGCCACTATCACGAACACTGAAGCTTTCTTT

v_call: TRBV5-1
clone_size: many
d_call: TRBD2
j_call: TRBJ2-3
cdr3_aa: CASSLDPSGSSTDTQYF
cdr3_nt: TGCGCCAGCAGCTTGGACCCTAGCGGGAGTAGCACAGATACGCAGTATTTT

v_call: TRBV24-1
clone_size: many
d_call: -
j_call: TRBJ1-5
cdr3_aa: CATSDIGNQPQHF
cdr3_nt: TGTGCCACCAGTGATATCGGTAATCAGCCCCAGCATTTT

v_call: TRBV20-1
clone_size: -
d_call: TRBD2
j_call: TRBJ2-5
cdr3_aa: CSAPSTSGGPSQETQYF
cdr3_nt: TGCAGTGCTCCGTCTACTAGCGGGGGGCCTTCTCAAGAGACCCAGTACTTC

v_call: TRBV30
clone_size: few
d_call: -
j_call: TRBJ2-1
cdr3_aa: CAWSTSEYNEQFF
cdr3_nt: TGTGCCTGGAGTACCTCGGAATACAATGAGCAGTTCTTC

v_call: TRBV11-3
clone_size: few
d_call: -
j_call: TRBJ2-3
cdr3_aa: CASSLGSGLGDTQYF
cdr3_nt: TGTGCCAGCAGCTTAGGGTCTGGATTAGGAGATACGCAGTATTTT

v_call: TRBV5-5
clone_size: few
d_call: TRBD1
j_call: TRBJ1-5
cdr3_aa: CASSSQQGGNQPQHF
cdr3_nt: TGTGCCAGCAGCTCTCAACAGGGGGGCAATCAGCCCCAGCATTTT

v_call: TRBV3-1
clone_size: -
d_call: -
j_call: TRBJ2-7
cdr3_aa: CASSQDTTQRVDYEQYF
cdr3_nt: TGTGCCAGCAGCCAAGATACTACCCAGCGGGTGGACTACGAGCAGTACTTC

v_call: TRBV29-1
clone_size: -
d_call: -
j_call: TRBJ2-1
cdr3_aa: CSVEGGSGATCNEQFF
cdr3_nt: TGCAGCGTTGAGGGGGGTAGCGGAGCAACCTGCAATGAGCAGTTCTTC

v_call: TRBV6-5
clone_size: few
d_call: -
j_call: TRBJ2-5
cdr3_aa: CASSWGHQETQYF
cdr3_nt: TGTGCCAGCAGTTGGGGACACCAAGAGACCCAGTACTTC

v_call: TRBV2
clone_size: few
d_call: TRBD2
j_call: TRBJ2-5
cdr3_aa: CASSEPGLAGGIQETQYF
cdr3_nt: TGTGCCAGCAGTGAACCGGGACTAGCGGGGGGGATCCAAGAGACCCAGTACTTC

v_call: TRBV20-1
clone_size: -
d_call: -
j_call: TRBJ2-7
cdr3_aa: CSAGKRSDEQYF
cdr3_nt: TGCAGTGCTGGAAAACGGAGTGACGAGCAGTACTTC

v_call: TRBV3-1
clone_size: few
d_call: TRBD2
j_call: TRBJ2-7
cdr3_aa: CASSQASGVSYEQYF
cdr3_nt: TGTGCCAGCAGCCAAGCTAGCGGGGTTTCCTACGAGCAGTACTTC

v_call: TRBV5-1
clone_size: few
d_call: -
j_call: TRBJ1-1
cdr3_aa: CASSLAIGLNTEAFF
cdr3_nt: TGCGCCAGCAGCTTAGCTATCGGGCTGAACACTGAAGCTTTCTTT

v_call: TRBV4-3
clone_size: -
d_call: -
j_call: TRBJ2-7
cdr3_aa: CASSQGLGGTYEQYF
cdr3_nt: TGCGCCAGCAGCCAAGGTCTGGGGGGAACCTACGAGCAGTACTTC

v_call: TRBV10-3
clone_size: -
d_call: -
j_call: TRBJ2-1
cdr3_aa: CAIQAPGPGPTANEQFF
cdr3_nt: TGTGCCATCCAAGCCCCGGGACCGGGACCCACTGCCAATGAGCAGTTCTTC